This TCR beta chain comes out of a study of technical replicates of blood from a few donors. Trimming took off 0 bases at V and 8 bases at J, with 19 bases between the two ends. There are 16 residues in the CDR3. Germline V CDR1 and CDR2: SGHNT, YYREEE (reference sequence). Assay used: immunoSEQ multiplex PCR; TCRdb lists only in-frame clones, some missing. The profile shows just over 70,000 clones, approximately 93% of them singletons. The receptor was isolated from a human donor in good health. The J gene is TRBJ2-3, the V gene TRBV5-4; tentatively, D is TRBD1 (7 bases). The source material was T cells isolated from PBMCs. The DNA of the CDR3 is TGTGCCAGCAGCTTGGATGGCAGGGGGGATTTGGGTACGCAGTATTTT. The encoded protein is CASSLDGRGDLGTQYF.